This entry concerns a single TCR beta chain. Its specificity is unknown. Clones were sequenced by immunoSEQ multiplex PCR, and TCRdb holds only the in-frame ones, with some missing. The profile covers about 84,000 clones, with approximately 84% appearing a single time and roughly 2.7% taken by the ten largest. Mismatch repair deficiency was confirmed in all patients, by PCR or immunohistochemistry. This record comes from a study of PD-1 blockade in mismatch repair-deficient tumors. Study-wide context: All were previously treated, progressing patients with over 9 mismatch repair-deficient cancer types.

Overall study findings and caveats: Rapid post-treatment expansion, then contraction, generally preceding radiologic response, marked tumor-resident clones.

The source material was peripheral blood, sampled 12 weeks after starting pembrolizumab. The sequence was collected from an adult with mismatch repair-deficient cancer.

CDR3 DNA: TGTGCCAGCAGCGCGTTTTGGGGGTCCTCTAATGAAAAACTGTTTTTT. Translated, it gives CASSAFWGSSNEKLFF. The chain combines TRBV5-8 with TRBJ1-4; D possibly corresponds to TRBD1 (5 bases). The V gene lost 4 bases and the J gene lost 3 bases, with 16 bases spanning the gap. The CDR3 loop spans 16 amino acids. Germline V CDR1 and CDR2: SGHTS, YDEGEE.